Below, 16 T cell receptor beta chains from the same sample are listed, as sequenced in a study of CD8+CD57+ T cells in acquired aplastic anemia. Profiles of TCR beta VDJ and CDR3 were generated from a genomic DNA template. TCRdb re-called the reads through MiXCR, storing one row per CDR3 protein. The sample has under 200,000 distinct CDR3 sequences, approximately 48% seen once. For sequencing, patients were chosen who had shown expansion of CD8+CD57+ cells by flow cytometry. The material sequenced was sorted CD4+, CD8+, or CD8+CD57+ T cells (not recorded which) from PBMCs. All receptors derive from a human donor with aplastic anemia.

This chain joins TRBV7-2 and TRBJ2-5, with 7 bases matching TRBD1. V shed 2 bases and J 1 base; nucleotides not matched to a gene: 4. The CDR3 is made up of 15 amino acids. CDR1 and CDR2 from the germline V gene are SGHTA and FQGNSA. CDR3 coding DNA: TGTGCCAGCAGCTTATGGGGACAGAGCCAAGAGACCCAGTACTTC. Translating it yields CASSLWGQSQETQYF.

This clonotype was detected a few times. The chain links TRBV7-9 to TRBJ2-1, with D maybe TRBD1 (6 bases). Trimming removed 6 bases from V and 4 bases from J, with 10 bases in between. Per germline, CDR1 SEHNR and CDR2 FQNEAQ (reference sequence). The CDR3 sequence is 13 residues long. The CDR3 is CASRMTGYNEQFF. In DNA form, the CDR3 reads TGTGCCAGCAGAATGACAGGTTACAATGAGCAGTTCTTC.

Ten or more counts support this clonotype. V gene TRBV11-2 combines with J gene TRBJ1-6, with a possible D match to TRBD1 (5 bases). Between the trimmed V and J ends, which lost 3 bases and 9 bases, there was a span of 12 bases. Germline CDR1 reads SGHAT; CDR2 reads FQNNGV. This CDR3 comprises 14 residues. The CDR3 bases are TGTGCCAGCAGCTTGAACAGGCAGGCTTCACCCCTCCACTTT. This translates into CASSLNRQASPLHF. Full variable domain (rest looked up from reference TRBV11-2 and TRBJ1-6): EAGVAQSPRYKIIEKRQSVAFWCNPISGHATLYWYQQILGQGPKLLIQFQNNGVVDDSQLPKDRFSAERLKGVDSTLKIQPAKLEDSAVYLCASSLNRQASPLHFGNGTRLTVT.

This chain connects TRBV10-3 to TRBJ1-1; D gene uncertain. The CDR3 is made up of 14 amino acids. The germline V gene encodes CDR1 ENHRY and CDR2 SYGVKD. V was clipped by 0 bases and J by 6 bases, with 11 bases between them. The CDR3 reads CAISESRVTSEAFF. The DNA for the CDR3 is TGTGCCATCAGTGAGTCCCGAGTAACGTCTGAAGCTTTCTTT.

The V gene is TRBV4-2, the J gene TRBJ2-7, with D perhaps given as TRBD1 or TRBD2 (6 bases each). This CDR3 has 17 amino acids. Germline-derived CDR1 and CDR2 are LGHNA and YNFKEQ. V lost 4 bases and J lost 3, with 22 bases in between. CDR3 coding DNA: TGTGCCAGCAGCCCGATTGGGGGGCTCATCGGGGACTACGAGCAGTACTTC. It encodes CASSPIGGLIGDYEQYF.

The chain couples TRBV29-1 to TRBJ2-7; TRBD1 aligns across 8 bases. Germline V gene sequence: CDR1 SQVTM, CDR2 ANQGSEA. The CDR3 extends over 12 amino acids. The CDR3 sequence is CSAIKTGDEQYF. DNA for the CDR3: TGCAGTGCTATAAAGACAGGGGACGAGCAGTACTTC.

This clonotype was seen more than once but under ten times. V is TRBV25-1 and J is TRBJ2-5; a possible D gene is TRBD1 (5 bases). There are 17 residues in the CDR3. The ends were cut back, 7 bases at V and 1 base at J, with 22 bases in the middle. From germline, CDR1 is MGHDK and CDR2 SYGVNS. The CDR3 here is CASTRRQGLPVQETQYF. In DNA, the CDR3 is TGTGCCAGCACCCGCCGGCAGGGTCTACCGGTCCAAGAGACCCAGTACTTC.

J is TRBJ2-3 and V is TRBV29-1, with D perhaps given as TRBD1 or TRBD2 (5 bases each). The germline gives CDR1 SQVTM, CDR2 ANQGSEA. The CDR3 runs to 11 residues. V lost 7 bases, J lost 1 base, and 6 bases lay in between. CDR3 in DNA: TGCAGCGGAGGGGGCACAGATACGCAGTATTTT. Translating gives CSGGGTDTQYF.

The rearrangement uses TRBV11-2 and TRBJ2-1; TRBD1 matches at 8 bases. The length of the CDR3 is 15 residues. In germline, CDR1 is SGHAT, CDR2 FQNNGV. V gave up 5 bases and J gave up 4 bases; unmatched junction bases: 7. The CDR3 here is CASSRRQGIYNEQFF. The CDR3 region has the DNA TGTGCCAGCAGCAGGAGACAGGGGATATACAATGAGCAGTTCTTC. The full variable domain, completed using reference TRBV11-2 and TRBJ2-1, is EAGVAQSPRYKIIEKRQSVAFWCNPISGHATLYWYQQILGQGPKLLIQFQNNGVVDDSQLPKDRFSAERLKGVDSTLKIQPAKLEDSAVYLCASSRRQGIYNEQFFGPGTRLTVL.

The V gene is TRBV2, the J gene TRBJ1-6; D is possibly TRBD1 (6 bases). The V gene's germline CDR1 is SNHLY and CDR2 FYNNEI. V gave up 4 bases and J gave up 11 bases, with 15 bases separating them. The CDR3 is made up of 14 amino acids. CDR3 in DNA: TGTGCCAGCAGTGTTCCACAGGGTGTTGCACCCCTCCACTTT. Its protein is CASSVPQGVAPLHF. The full variable domain, its missing parts supplied by reference TRBV2 and TRBJ1-6, is EPEVTQTPSHQVTQMGQEVILRCVPISNHLYFYWYRQILGQKVEFLVSFYNNEISEKSEIFDDQFSVERPDGSNFTLKIRSTKLEDSAMYFCASSVPQGVAPLHFGNGTRLTVT.

This clonotype was observed many times. The V gene is TRBV5-1, the J gene TRBJ2-7; TRBD1 agrees at 8 bases. Germline V gene data show CDR1 as SGHRS and CDR2 as YFSETQ. The CDR3 is 15 residues long. The V and J ends lost 3 bases and 6 bases, in that order; junction bases with no gene match: 11. CDR3 in amino acids: CASSYVDRGLSEQYF. The CDR3 DNA reads as TGCGCCAGCAGCTACGTAGACAGGGGCCTATCCGAGCAGTACTTC.

With regard to this clonotype: Given a much more abundant clone one base away, this may be a read error. The V and J genes are TRBV12-3 or TRBV12-4 and TRBJ1-1, with no clear D. Trimming took 4 bases from V and 3 from J, leaving 12 bases between them. The CDR3 has 14 residues. The CDR3 bases are TGTGCCAGCAGTTACTATTCTAAGGACACTGAAGCTTTCTTT. It translates to CASSYYSKDTEAFF.

The rearrangement uses TRBV25-1 and TRBJ1-1, with 10 bases fitting TRBD1. J lost 6 bases, V lost 6 bases, and 7 bases had no gene match. The CDR3 contains 14 residues. In germline, CDR1 is MGHDK, CDR2 SYGVNS. In DNA form, the CDR3 reads TGTGCCAGCAGGAGGACAGGGGGAAAGGCTGAAGCTTTCTTT. It encodes CASRRTGGKAEAFF.

This chain links TRBV7-6 with TRBJ2-3; D gene uncertain. The CDR3 runs to 13 residues. V was clipped by 3 bases and J by 4 bases, with 8 bases between them. The germline V gene has CDR1 SGHVS and CDR2 FNYEAQ. CDR3 DNA: TGTGCCAGCAGCTTCGGTAGTGCAGATACGCAGTATTTT. It codes for CASSFGSADTQYF.

The gene calls are TRBV10-1 and TRBJ1-2; 7 positions match TRBD1. J lost 8 bases, V lost 6 bases, and 18 bases had no gene match. This CDR3 region has 16 residues. The germline CDR1 and CDR2 sequences are WNHNN and SYGVQD (reference sequence). CDR3 protein: CASSTKEGDRVGGYTF. CDR3 sequence (DNA): TGCGCCAGCAGCACCAAAGAGGGAGACAGGGTGGGAGGCTACACCTTC.

Concerning this clonotype: A much larger clone is a single base away; this may be a read error. The rearrangement uses TRBV10-3 and TRBJ1-1; D is perhaps TRBD1 (6 bases). The V end was cut by 6 bases, the J end by 1 base, with 12 bases between. CDR3 length: 14 amino acids. CDR1 ENHRY and CDR2 SYGVKD come from the germline V gene. The CDR3 region is CAISRDMGNTEAFF. The CDR3 DNA reads TGTGCCATCAGCCGGGACATGGGGAACACTGAAGCTTTCTTT.